These T cell receptor beta chains were read from a single sample in a study of CD8+ T cells in alopecia areata. The assay was immunoSEQ multiplex PCR, and TCRdb's table has in-frame clones only and misses some. The sample consists of about 250,000 clones, over 45% of them appearing once. The sample was CD4+ T cells sorted from blood, taken around week 52, from a patient treated with tofacitinib. The receptor set was obtained from a human donor with alopecia areata. Both conserved end residues are part of each CDR3. The D gene is left open where the match is weak. Size values are once, few and many counts, or a class for expanded clones, and some rows have none.

>TRBV5-6|TRBJ2-3|TRBD2|.
TGTGCCAGCAGCTTGTTTAGCGGGGGCCCAGATACGCAGTATTTT
CASSLFSGGPDTQYF
>TRBV5-1|TRBJ2-5|.|.
TGCGCCAGCAGCCTCTTACTACAAGAGACCCAGTACTTC
CASSLLLQETQYF
>TRBV14|TRBJ1-1|.|.
TGTGCCAGCAGCCGAAAGATGAACACTGAAGCTTTCTTT
CASSRKMNTEAFF
>TRBV5-4|TRBJ2-2|.|few
TGTGCCAGCAGCCCCCGGGACGGCACCGGGGAGCTGTTTTTT
CASSPRDGTGELFF
>TRBV4-1|TRBJ1-1|.|.
TGCGCCAGCAGCCACCACCCGGGTGGGAGCACTGAAGCTTTCTTT
CASSHHPGGSTEAFF
>TRBV9|TRBJ1-4|.|.
TGTGCCAGCAGCGTGCGGGACAATGAAAAACTGTTTTTT
CASSVRDNEKLFF
>TRBV29-1|TRBJ2-5|.|few
TGCAGCGTCGCTCTGTGGGCTAGAGAGAGGACCCAGTACTTC
CSVALWARERTQYF
>TRBV5-6|TRBJ1-4|.|few
TGTGCCAGCAGCTTAGACAGTGCCAGAGCTAATGAAAAACTGTTTTTT
CASSLDSARANEKLFF
>TRBV18|TRBJ2-3|TRBD2|.
TGTGCCAGCTCACCACGGGAGGGGACAGATACGCAGTATTTT
CASSPREGTDTQYF
>TRBV6-6|TRBJ2-6|.|few
TGTGCCAGCAGTTATAGGGCGGGCTCTGGGGCCAACGTCCTGACTTTC
CASSYRAGSGANVLTF
>TRBV29-1|TRBJ2-1|.|.
TGCAGCGTTGTTCCGGGACAGCAGTTCTTC
CSVVPGQQFF
>TRBV28|TRBJ2-7|.|few
TGTGCCAGCAGCGAGGGAGTTCCCGAGCAGTACTTC
CASSEGVPEQYF
>TRBV7-9|TRBJ1-2|TRBD1|.
TGTGCCAGCAGCCCCTGGGGACAGGGGATAGGCTACACCTTC
CASSPWGQGIGYTF
>TRBV29-1|TRBJ1-1|TRBD1|.
TGCAGCGTTGAATTGAGGGGGCGTGGGGAAGCTTTCTTT
CSVELRGRGEAFF